Below are 9 T cell receptor beta chains sequenced from a single sample in a study of blood T cell repertoires in COVID-19. Data came from immunoSEQ multiplex PCR; TCRdb stores just in-frame clones and leaves some out. Here the sample spans 25,000 to 30,000 clones, approximately 85% being singletons. The sample consisted of peripheral blood. The receptors were gathered from a woman aged 80 or older with COVID-19, enrolled during active disease.

The V and J genes are TRBV27 and TRBJ1-1; maybe TRBD1 (6 bases). V was trimmed by 5 bases and J by 0 bases, leaving 16 bases between them. This CDR3 is 16 amino acids long. Germline CDR1 is MNHEY and CDR2 is SMNVEV (reference sequence). CDR3 coding DNA: TGTGCCAGCAGTCCCCGGGTCGGGGACATGAACACTGAAGCTTTCTTT. This encodes CASSPRVGDMNTEAFF.

This rearrangement joins TRBV5-4 to TRBJ1-6, with 12 bases that match TRBD1. The CDR3 consists of 15 residues. The germline V gene has CDR1 SGHNT and CDR2 YYREEE (reference sequence). After removal of 4 bases from V and 5 bases from J, the junction contained 1 base not matched to a gene. The CDR3 spells CASSGTGGNNSPLHF. CDR3 bases: TGTGCCAGCAGCGGGACAGGGGGCAATAATTCACCCCTCCACTTT.

The V and J genes are TRBV7-9 and TRBJ2-1; 10 bases agree with TRBD2. Losses at the gene ends were 2 bases for V and 8 bases for J; bases not matched to a gene: 3. This CDR3 has 14 amino acids. In germline, CDR1 is SEHNR, CDR2 FQNEAQ (reference sequence). The CDR3, as DNA: TGTGCCAGCAGCTTACAAGCGGGGGGGGATGAGCAGTTCTTC. Protein sequence: CASSLQAGGDEQFF.

This clone was detected only once. The CDR3 region is CASSPDAAAQHF. CDR3 sequence (DNA): TGTGCCAGCAGCCCAGACGCGGCGGCCCAGCATTTT. This rearrangement joins TRBV7-9 to TRBJ1-5; D unclear. Germline CDR1 SEHNR, CDR2 FQNEAQ (reference sequence). The CDR3 length is 12 residues. V was cut by 5 bases and J by 11 bases, with 13 bases left in between. Supplemented by reference TRBV7-9 and TRBJ1-5, the full variable domain reads DTGVSQNPRHKITKRGQNVTFRCDPISEHNRLYWYRQTLGQGPEFLTYFQNEAQLEKSRLLSDRFSAERPKGSFSTLEIQRTEQGDSAMYLCASSPDAAAQHFGDGTRLSIL.

The rearrangement joins TRBV20-1 to TRBJ1-1; no clear D gene. The V and J ends lost 3 bases and 0 bases respectively, with 8 bases between them. The CDR3 totals 13 residues. Germline loops: CDR1 DFQATT, CDR2 SNEGSKA (reference sequence). CDR3 sequence reads: CSASSHMNTEAFF. CDR3 sequence (DNA): TGCAGTGCTAGTTCACACATGAACACTGAAGCTTTCTTT.

This rearrangement joins TRBV6-1 to TRBJ2-2; maybe TRBD1 (7 bases). Trimming stripped 3 bases from V and 0 bases from J, with 11 bases between. CDR3 length: 16 residues. Germline V gene sequence: CDR1 MNHNS, CDR2 SASEGT. The CDR3 is CASSDPGGPNTGELFF. The CDR3 coding sequence is TGTGCCAGCAGTGACCCAGGGGGGCCGAACACCGGGGAGCTGTTTTTT.

The rearrangement joins TRBV2 to TRBJ2-7; 10 bases agree with TRBD2. Germline lookup yields CDR1 SNHLY and CDR2 FYNNEI. The CDR3 spans 14 residues. V lost 4 bases and J lost 12; bases outside the gene matches: 12. The CDR3 here is CASSALLAGALGYF. CDR3 in DNA: TGTGCCAGCAGTGCCCTGCTAGCGGGGGCATTGGGGTACTTC.

This rearrangement joins TRBV7-9 to TRBJ1-2; 9 bases line up with TRBD1. The CDR3 extends over 15 amino acids. The junction had 6 bases not matched to a gene; V was cut back by 5 bases and J by 2 bases. The germline V gene has CDR1 SEHNR and CDR2 FQNEAQ (reference sequence). This CDR3 is CASSLGTGTNYGYTF. In DNA form, the CDR3 reads TGTGCCAGCAGCCTCGGGACAGGGACGAACTATGGCTACACCTTC.

The chain has TRBV5-6 and TRBJ2-7, with 7 bases fitting TRBD1. J gave up 4 bases and V 4 bases, and 2 bases lay outside the gene matches. Germline CDR1 is SGHDT and CDR2 is YYEEEE. This CDR3 has 12 amino acids. CDR3 nucleotide sequence: TGTGCCAGCAGCGCACAGGGGTACGAGCAGTACTTC. Amino acid sequence: CASSAQGYEQYF.